This TCR beta chain was documented in a study of blood T cell repertoires in COVID-19. Germline V gene lookup returns CDR1 MNHEY and CDR2 SVGAGI. V dropped 5 bases and J dropped 4; count of bases not matched to a gene: 4. The CDR3 sequence is 15 residues long. Data came from immunoSEQ multiplex PCR; TCRdb stores just in-frame clones and leaves some out. The repertoire holds 150,000 to 200,000 clones, with approximately 91% as singletons. Sample: peripheral blood. The genes are TRBV6-5 and TRBJ2-1; TRBD2 aligns across 11 bases. This sequence was found in a man aged 18 to 29 with COVID-19, enrolled during active disease. CDR3 loop: CASSMGLAAYNEQFF. The CDR3, as DNA: TGTGCCAGCAGTATGGGACTAGCGGCGTACAATGAGCAGTTCTTC.